This T cell receptor (beta chain) was profiled in a study of blood T cell repertoires in COVID-19. Whole-study context: T cells, B-cell-depleted T cells, or PBMCs provided the cDNA or gDNA that served as material.

Sequenced by immunoSEQ multiplex PCR; TCRdb stores in-frame clones only, minus some. The sample carries about 200,000 clones, approximately 88% recorded once. With 4 bases clipped from V and 3 bases from J, the junction kept 3 bases outside the gene matches. The V gene's germline CDR1 is SGHKS and CDR2 YYEKEE (reference sequence). The length of the CDR3 is 14 residues. This TCR was recovered from a man in his forties or fifties with acute or convalescent COVID-19. The chain employs TRBV5-5 and TRBJ1-3; TRBD1 matches 8 bases. The sequencing sample was made of peripheral blood. CDR3 protein: CASSLTGDGNTIYF. CDR3 coding DNA: TGTGCCAGCAGCCTGACAGGGGATGGAAACACCATATATTTT. Full variable domain (remainder filled in from reference TRBV5-5 and TRBJ1-3): DAGVTQSPTHLIKTRGQQVTLRCSPISGHKSVSWYQQVLGQGPQFIFQYYEKEERGRGNFPDRFSARQFPNYSSELNVNALLLGDSALYLCASSLTGDGNTIYFGEGSWLTVV.